This TCR beta chain was recorded in a study of T cell responses to AZD1222 COVID-19 vaccine. The table came from immunoSEQ multiplex PCR; TCRdb's copy has only in-frame clones and leaves some out. This sample yields 200,000 or so clones, of which over 80% are seen a single time; 2.5% to 3% belongs to the top ten. Germline assignment: CDR1 MNHNS and CDR2 SASEGT. V lost 1 base to trimming and J lost 3 bases, with 3 bases between them. The length of the CDR3 is 13 residues. The chain has TRBV6-1 and TRBJ2-2; D not resolved. The sequencing here drew on peripheral blood, taken on day 0 of MenACWY control vaccination. The receptor's source is an adult in good health. Written as DNA, the CDR3 is TGTGCCAGCAGTGAAGGCGACACCGGGGAGCTGTTTTTT. The encoded protein is CASSEGDTGELFF.